Below are 6 T cell receptor beta chains sequenced from a single sample in a study of cytomegalovirus exposure and HLA in healthy donors. PCR was performed using 60 Vbeta and 13 Jbeta primers. Clones were sequenced by immunoSEQ multiplex PCR, and TCRdb holds only the in-frame ones, with some missing. The table lists approximately 220,000 clones, 60% to 80% of them singletons. The sequencing sample was made of PBMCs. The origin of the receptors is a woman between 25 and 40 years old in good health and CMV-seronegative.

The chain uses TRBV2 and TRBJ2-3; D is perhaps TRBD1 (7 bases). The CDR3 covers 15 residues. Trimming took 5 bases from V and 3 from J, leaving 15 bases between them. CDR1 and CDR2 (germline): SNHLY, FYNNEI. The CDR3 coding sequence is TGTGCCAGCAGTTCCCGACAGGGAGGAACAGATACGCAGTATTTT. It encodes CASSSRQGGTDTQYF.

The rearrangement joins TRBV18 to TRBJ2-1, with 9 bases that match TRBD2. J was trimmed by 3 bases and V by 2 bases; bases with no gene match: 2. This CDR3 comprises 15 residues. CDR1 and CDR2 from the germline V gene are KGHSH and LQKENI. This chain's CDR3 is CASSPTAGGYNEQFF. The CDR3 DNA sequence: TGTGCCAGCTCACCAACAGCGGGAGGCTACAATGAGCAGTTCTTC.

In its sample, this clone was seen a few times. The chain joins TRBV11-2 to TRBJ2-1; a possible D gene is TRBD2 (6 bases). V gave up 3 bases and J gave up 6 bases, with 9 bases separating them. CDR1 and CDR2 (germline): SGHAT, FQNNGV. CDR3 length: 13 residues. The CDR3 DNA sequence: TGTGCCAGCAGCTTGGGGGGAACCAATGAGCAGTTCTTC. Amino acids: CASSLGGTNEQFF.

Turning to this clone: One junction end disagrees with the germline gene, perhaps due to a read error. The genes are TRBV5-1 and TRBJ2-2, with D unresolved. This CDR3 has 12 amino acids. Germline lookup yields CDR1 SGHRS and CDR2 YFSETQ. CDR3 residues: CPSSARPGELFF. The CDR3 nucleotides read TGCCCCAGCAGCGCGCGCCCCGGGGAGCTGTTTTTT.

As concerns this clone: The junction departs from germline at one end; a sequencing error may be responsible. The chain employs TRBV6-1 and TRBJ1-2; the match to TRBD1 covers 9 bases. This CDR3 has 15 amino acids. Germline loops: CDR1 MNHNS, CDR2 SASEGT. Written as DNA, the CDR3 is TGTGCCAGCATTGAAGCCACAGGGGGCGCCGGGGGCTACACCTTC. This gives the protein CASIEATGGAGGYTF.

V gene TRBV18 combines with J gene TRBJ2-3; weak D call: TRBD2 (7 bases). V gave up 2 bases and J gave up 3 bases, with 12 bases separating them. The CDR3 consists of 15 residues. Per germline, CDR1 KGHSH and CDR2 LQKENI. The CDR3 DNA sequence: TGTGCCAGCTCACCAGCGGGGGCGGGGACAGATACGCAGTATTTT. Amino acid sequence: CASSPAGAGTDTQYF. Variable domain in full (rest from reference TRBV18 and TRBJ2-3): NAGVMQNPRHLVRRRGQEARLRCSPMKGHSHVYWYRQLPEEGLKFMVYLQKENIIDESGMPKERFSAEFPKEGPSILRIQQVVRGDSAAYFCASSPAGAGTDTQYFGPGTRLTVL.